This TCR beta chain was recorded in a study of shared clonotypes between healthy human individuals. V trimming: 4 bases; J trimming: 5 bases; junction bases outside the gene matches: 6. Germline lookup yields CDR1 SGHNT and CDR2 YYREEE (reference sequence). This CDR3 is built from 15 residues. Approximately 270 ng DNA, 25,000 to 35,000 T cell genomes, went into unsorted PBMC replicate PCRs. Measured with immunoSEQ multiplex PCR; TCRdb has only the in-frame clones, and not every one. Of about half a million clones in the sample, 79% were seen once. Findings and caveats of the study: Donor clonotype sharing was expected to depend on sequencing depth.

A remark on this clone: Its target is not known.

The rearrangement uses TRBV5-4 and TRBJ2-2; 9 nucleotides match TRBD1. This receptor was obtained from a woman aged 40-49 years in good health. Some clones in this sample may be carry-over from other donors' samples. Sequenced material: PBMCs. CDR3 in DNA: TGTGCCAGCAGCGTGGACAGGGGAGTAACCGGGGAGCTGTTTTTT. As protein: CASSVDRGVTGELFF.